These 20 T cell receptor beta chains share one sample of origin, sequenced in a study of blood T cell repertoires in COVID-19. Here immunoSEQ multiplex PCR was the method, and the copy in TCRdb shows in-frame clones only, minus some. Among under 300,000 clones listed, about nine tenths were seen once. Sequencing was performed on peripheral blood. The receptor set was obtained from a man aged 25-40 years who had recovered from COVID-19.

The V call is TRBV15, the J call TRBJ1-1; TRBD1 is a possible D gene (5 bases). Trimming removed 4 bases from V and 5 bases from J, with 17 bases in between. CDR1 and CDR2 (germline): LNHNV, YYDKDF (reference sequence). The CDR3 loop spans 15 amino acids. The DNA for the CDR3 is TGTGCCACCAGCATAAGGACCCGGGGGTGGACTGAAGCTTTCTTT. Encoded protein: CATSIRTRGWTEAFF.

The CDR3 reads CASSPLPSTGNYGYTF. CDR3 coding DNA: TGTGCCAGTAGTCCCCTCCCCTCGACAGGGAACTATGGCTACACCTTC. V usage is TRBV19 and J usage is TRBJ1-2; 7 nucleotides match TRBD1. The germline V gene encodes CDR1 LNHDA and CDR2 SQIVND (reference sequence). The CDR3 covers 16 residues. J gave up 2 bases and V 5 bases, and 11 bases lay outside the gene matches.

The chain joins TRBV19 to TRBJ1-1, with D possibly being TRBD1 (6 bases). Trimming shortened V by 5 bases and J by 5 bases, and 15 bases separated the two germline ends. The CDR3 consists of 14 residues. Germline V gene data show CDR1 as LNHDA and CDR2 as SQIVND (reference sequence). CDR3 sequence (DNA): TGTGCCAGTAGTGAGGCTTTCAGGGGTACTGAAGCTTTCTTT. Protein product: CASSEAFRGTEAFF.

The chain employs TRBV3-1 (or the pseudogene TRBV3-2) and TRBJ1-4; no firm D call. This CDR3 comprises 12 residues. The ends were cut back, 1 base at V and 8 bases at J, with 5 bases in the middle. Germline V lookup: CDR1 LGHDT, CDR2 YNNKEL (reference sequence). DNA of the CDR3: TGTGCCAGCAGCCAAGTCGGGGAAAAACTGTTTTTT. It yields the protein CASSQVGEKLFF.

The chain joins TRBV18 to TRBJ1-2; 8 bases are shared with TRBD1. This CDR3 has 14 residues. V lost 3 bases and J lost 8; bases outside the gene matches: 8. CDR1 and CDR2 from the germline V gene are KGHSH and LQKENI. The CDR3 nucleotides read TGTGCCAGCTCACCCGGACAGGGTTCAGACGGCTACACCTTC. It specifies CASSPGQGSDGYTF.

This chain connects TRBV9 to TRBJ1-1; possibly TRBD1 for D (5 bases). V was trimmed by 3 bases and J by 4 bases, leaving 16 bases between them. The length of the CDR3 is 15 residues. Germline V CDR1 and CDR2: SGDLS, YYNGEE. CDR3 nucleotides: TGTGCCAGCAGCGCCCTACCCTCGGGGGGCACTGAAGCTTTCTTT. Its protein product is CASSALPSGGTEAFF.

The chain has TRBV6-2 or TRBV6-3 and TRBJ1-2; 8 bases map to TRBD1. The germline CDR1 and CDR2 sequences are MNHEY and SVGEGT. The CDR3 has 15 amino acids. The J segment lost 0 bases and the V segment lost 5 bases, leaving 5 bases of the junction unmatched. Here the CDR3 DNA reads TGTGCCAGCAGTGGACAGGGCCAGGCTAACTATGGCTACACCTTC. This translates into CASSGQGQANYGYTF.

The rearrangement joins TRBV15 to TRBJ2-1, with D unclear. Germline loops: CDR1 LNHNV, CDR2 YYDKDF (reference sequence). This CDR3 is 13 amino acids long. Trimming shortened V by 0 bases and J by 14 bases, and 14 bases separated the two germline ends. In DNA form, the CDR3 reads TGTGCCACCAGCAGAGACACTAAGGAGAGGAAGTTCTTC. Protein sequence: CATSRDTKERKFF.

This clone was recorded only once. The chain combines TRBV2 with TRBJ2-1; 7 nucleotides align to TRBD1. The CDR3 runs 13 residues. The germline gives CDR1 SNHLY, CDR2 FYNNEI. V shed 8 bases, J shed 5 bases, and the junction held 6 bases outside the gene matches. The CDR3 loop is CASHRDSHNEQFF. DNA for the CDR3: TGTGCCAGCCACAGGGACAGCCACAATGAGCAGTTCTTC.

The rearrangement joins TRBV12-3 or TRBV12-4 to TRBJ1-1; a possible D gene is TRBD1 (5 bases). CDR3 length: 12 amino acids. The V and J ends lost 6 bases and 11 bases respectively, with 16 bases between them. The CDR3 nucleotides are TGTGCCAGCAGCCTTCTGGGACTGGGGGCTTTCTTT. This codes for CASSLLGLGAFF.

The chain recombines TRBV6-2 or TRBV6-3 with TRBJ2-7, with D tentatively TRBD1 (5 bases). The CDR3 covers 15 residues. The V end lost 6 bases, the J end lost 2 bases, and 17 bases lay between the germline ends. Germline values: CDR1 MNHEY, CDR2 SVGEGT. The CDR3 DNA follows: TGTGCCAGCAGCTTAGGACATTCCTCGGCCTACGAGCAGTACTTC. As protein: CASSLGHSSAYEQYF.

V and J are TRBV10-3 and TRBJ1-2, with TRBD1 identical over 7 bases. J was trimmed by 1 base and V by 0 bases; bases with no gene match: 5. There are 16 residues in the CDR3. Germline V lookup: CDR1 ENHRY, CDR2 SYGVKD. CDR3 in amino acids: CAISESSGGGNYGYTF. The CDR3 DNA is TGTGCCATCAGTGAGTCTTCAGGGGGAGGTAACTATGGCTACACCTTC.

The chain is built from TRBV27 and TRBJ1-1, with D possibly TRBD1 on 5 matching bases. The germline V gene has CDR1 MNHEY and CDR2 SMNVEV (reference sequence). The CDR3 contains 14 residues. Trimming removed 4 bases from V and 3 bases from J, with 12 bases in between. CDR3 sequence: CASSWGRGHTEAFF. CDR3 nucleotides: TGTGCCAGCAGTTGGGGGAGGGGCCACACTGAAGCTTTCTTT.

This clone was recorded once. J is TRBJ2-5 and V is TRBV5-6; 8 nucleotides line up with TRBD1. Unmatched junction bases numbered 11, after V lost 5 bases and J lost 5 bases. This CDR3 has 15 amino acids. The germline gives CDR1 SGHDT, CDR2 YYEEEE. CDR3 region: CASSSPSDRAETQYF. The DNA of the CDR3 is TGTGCCAGCAGTTCCCCCTCGGACAGGGCTGAGACCCAGTACTTC.

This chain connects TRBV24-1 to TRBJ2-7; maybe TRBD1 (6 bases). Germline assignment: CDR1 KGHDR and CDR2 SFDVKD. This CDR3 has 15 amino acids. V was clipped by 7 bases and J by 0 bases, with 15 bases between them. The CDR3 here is CATRTGAYSSYEQYF. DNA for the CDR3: TGTGCCACCAGGACAGGCGCCTATAGCTCCTACGAGCAGTACTTC.

The CDR3 DNA follows: TGCGCCAGCAGCCAAGAATTAAGGACACCGAGCACAGATACGCAGTATTTT. Its protein is CASSQELRTPSTDTQYF. The chain combines TRBV4-3 with TRBJ2-3; maybe TRBD1 (5 bases). The germline V and J ends were trimmed by 0 bases and 0 bases, with 13 bases remaining between them. Germline assignment: CDR1 LGHNA and CDR2 YSLEER. This CDR3 contains 17 residues.

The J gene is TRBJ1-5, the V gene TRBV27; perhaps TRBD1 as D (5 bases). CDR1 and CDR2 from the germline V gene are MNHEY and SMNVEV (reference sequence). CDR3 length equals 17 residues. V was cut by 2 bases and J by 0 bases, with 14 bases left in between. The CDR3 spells CASSLGGGRYSNQPQHF. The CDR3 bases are TGTGCCAGCAGTTTAGGGGGAGGAAGATATAGCAATCAGCCCCAGCATTTT.

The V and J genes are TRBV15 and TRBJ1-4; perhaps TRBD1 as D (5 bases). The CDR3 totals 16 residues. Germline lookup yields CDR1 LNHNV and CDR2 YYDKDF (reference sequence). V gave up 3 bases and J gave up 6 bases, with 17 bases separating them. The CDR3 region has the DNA TGTGCCACCAGCAGGCAGGGTCGAGTCGCGTATGAAAAACTGTTTTTT. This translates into CATSRQGRVAYEKLFF.

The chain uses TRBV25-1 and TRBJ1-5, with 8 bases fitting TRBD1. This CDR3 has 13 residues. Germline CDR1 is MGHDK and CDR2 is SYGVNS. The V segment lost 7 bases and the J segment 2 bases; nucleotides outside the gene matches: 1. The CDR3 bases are TGTGCCAGCACGGACAGGGGCAATCAGCCCCAGCATTTT. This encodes CASTDRGNQPQHF. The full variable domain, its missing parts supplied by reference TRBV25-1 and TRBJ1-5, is EADIYQTPRYLVIGTGKKITLECSQTMGHDKMYWYQQDPGMELHLIHYSYGVNSTEKGDLSSESTVSRIRTEHFPLTLESARPSHTSQYLCASTDRGNQPQHFGDGTRLSIL.

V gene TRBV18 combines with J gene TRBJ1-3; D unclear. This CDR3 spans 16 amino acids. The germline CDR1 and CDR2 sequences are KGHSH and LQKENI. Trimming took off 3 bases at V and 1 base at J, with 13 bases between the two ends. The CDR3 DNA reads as TGTGCCAGCTCACCGGAGGTACTAGAATCTGGAAACACCATATATTTT. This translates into CASSPEVLESGNTIYF.